What follows are 19 T cell receptor beta chains derived from one specimen sequenced in a study of identical twins. A single record per CDR3 protein comes from TCRdb applying MiXCR to the 5' RACE reads. The profile shows around 230,000 distinct CDR3 sequences, over 5% of them singletons. These same records also appear under a second study, on T cells expressing NK-cell markers.

The material sequenced was CD8+ T cells sorted from blood. Receptor source: a woman under 30 in good health.

This chain connects TRBV6-5 to TRBJ2-2; maybe TRBD2 (6 bases). The V gene lost 2 bases and the J gene lost 6 bases, with 13 bases spanning the gap. The germline gives CDR1 MNHEY, CDR2 SVGAGI. CDR3 length equals 15 residues. CDR3 nucleotide sequence: TGTGCCAGCAGTTACGCGACTAGTACAGCCGGGGAGCTGTTTTTT. It specifies CASSYATSTAGELFF.

The chain uses TRBV6-2 or TRBV6-3 and TRBJ2-6; D remains ambiguous. The V end was cut by 6 bases, the J end by 0 bases, with 9 bases between. Germline V gene lookup returns CDR1 MNHEY and CDR2 SVGEGT. The CDR3 spans 15 residues. The CDR3 DNA follows: TGTGCCAGCAGCCCCCTGCACTCTGGGGCCAACGTCCTGACTTTC. This translates into CASSPLHSGANVLTF.

The gene calls are TRBV7-2 and TRBJ2-5; 11 nucleotides match TRBD2. This CDR3 is 17 amino acids long. Germline values: CDR1 SGHTA, CDR2 FQGNSA. V was pared by 4 bases and J by 3 bases, with 10 bases of the junction left unmatched. CDR3 sequence reads: CASSSRTGTSGEETQYF. In nucleotides, the CDR3 is TGTGCCAGCAGCTCCCGAACTGGGACTAGCGGAGAAGAGACCCAGTACTTC.

This clonotype was counted a few times. V is TRBV9 and J is TRBJ2-7; 8 bases align to TRBD2. Germline assignment: CDR1 SGDLS and CDR2 YYNGEE. Trimming cost V 4 bases and J 6 bases; bases outside gene matches: 6. The CDR3 totals 13 residues. The CDR3 nucleotides are TGTGCCAGCAGCTCCCGGGAGGGGGGCGAGCAGTACTTC. Protein: CASSSREGGEQYF.

Only a few counts were recorded for this clonotype. This sequence joins TRBV6-1 and TRBJ2-5, with D possibly matching TRBD1 (5 bases). Trimming stripped 6 bases from V and 5 bases from J, with 19 bases between. CDR1 is MNHNS, CDR2 SASEGT, per germline. The CDR3 runs to 15 residues. The chain's CDR3 is CASSPSGAAGETQYF. Here the CDR3 DNA reads TGTGCCAGCAGCCCGAGTGGGGCAGCTGGGGAGACCCAGTACTTC.

This chain joins TRBV13 and TRBJ2-1; TRBD2 agrees at 11 bases. The CDR3 runs 16 residues. V dropped 4 bases and J dropped 4; count of bases not matched to a gene: 6. Germline V gives CDR1 PRHDT, CDR2 FYEKMQ (reference sequence). CDR3 in DNA: TGTGCCAGCAGCTCAATACTAGCGGGGGATTACAATGAGCAGTTCTTC. Amino acid sequence: CASSSILAGDYNEQFF.

The rearrangement uses TRBV9 and TRBJ2-3; tentative D call: TRBD2 (7 bases). Germline V CDR1 and CDR2: SGDLS, YYNGEE. Deletions cut 4 bases from V and 4 bases from J, with 16 bases between. The CDR3 sequence is 15 residues long. In DNA, the CDR3 is TGTGCCAGCAGCCAAGGGGGAGGGGCCGCAGATACGCAGTATTTT. Protein: CASSQGGGAADTQYF. The full variable domain, with the rest looked up from reference TRBV9 and TRBJ2-3, is DSGVTQTPKHLITATGQRVTLRCSPRSGDLSVYWYQQSLDQGLQFLIQYYNGEERAKGNILERFSAQQFPDLHSELNLSSLELGDSALYFCASSQGGGAADTQYFGPGTRLTVL.

This clonotype appeared a few times. Mismatch with germline at one junction end may stem from a read error. This chain joins TRBV12-3 or TRBV12-4 and TRBJ1-5, with unresolved D. The CDR3 is made up of 13 amino acids. The CDR3 coding sequence is TGTGCCAGCAGCCGACGGAGCAATCAGCTCCAGCATTTT. It codes for CASSRRSNQLQHF.

In this sample, this clonotype turned up many times. In nucleotides, the CDR3 is TGCGCCAGCAGCCCAGGCCGGGGAATGAACACTGAAGCTTTCTTT. Translation: CASSPGRGMNTEAFF. The chain carries TRBV4-1 and TRBJ1-1; unclear D gene. V was shortened by 4 bases and J by 0 bases, with 12 bases between the two germline ends. The CDR3 sequence is 15 residues long. The germline V gene has CDR1 MGHRA and CDR2 YSYEKL.

CDR3 sequence: CASSRGGTNTEAFF. The CDR3 coding sequence is TGTGCCAGCAGCCGTGGGGGGACGAACACTGAAGCTTTCTTT. This chain connects TRBV7-6 to TRBJ1-1; D might be TRBD1 (5 bases). The CDR3 contains 14 residues. Looked up from germline, CDR1 is SGHVS and CDR2 is FNYEAQ. Trimming stripped 5 bases from V and 1 base from J, with 11 bases between.

The V and J genes are TRBV19 and TRBJ2-1, with 7 bases fitting TRBD2. Germline V gene data show CDR1 as LNHDA and CDR2 as SQIVND (reference sequence). The CDR3 is 17 residues long. The V segment lost 4 bases and the J segment 1 base; nucleotides outside the gene matches: 10. CDR3 sequence (DNA): TGTGCCAGTAGTACAAGTAGACTAGCCCGATCCTACAATGAGCAGTTCTTC. Amino acid sequence: CASSTSRLARSYNEQFF.

This clonotype was seen at least ten times. The gene calls are TRBV27 and TRBJ2-5, with a weak D call TRBD2 (6 bases). The germline V and J ends were trimmed by 3 bases and 1 base, with 18 bases remaining between them. The CDR3 has 17 residues. Germline assignment: CDR1 MNHEY and CDR2 SMNVEV (reference sequence). The CDR3 region is CASSLTVFRGSQETQYF. The CDR3 DNA is TGTGCCAGCAGTTTGACAGTCTTCCGGGGGTCCCAAGAGACCCAGTACTTC.

The chain uses TRBV24-1 and TRBJ2-1; TRBD1 agrees at 9 bases. Trimming took 4 bases from V and 8 from J; bases not matched to a gene: 8. CDR1 is KGHDR, CDR2 SFDVKD, per germline. The CDR3 runs to 15 residues. For the CDR3, the DNA is TGTGCCACCAGTGACACCGGGACAGGGAACGATGAGCAGTTCTTC. Translating it yields CATSDTGTGNDEQFF.

This chain uses TRBV19 with TRBJ2-7, with D unresolved. Germline V gene lookup returns CDR1 LNHDA and CDR2 SQIVND (reference sequence). This CDR3 region has 14 residues. The ends were cut back, 3 bases at V and 3 bases at J, with 12 bases in the middle. The CDR3 bases are TGTGCCAGTAGTATCGCGGACGGCTACTACGAGCAGTACTTC. As protein: CASSIADGYYEQYF. The full variable domain, with the rest looked up from reference TRBV19 and TRBJ2-7, is DGGITQSPKYLFRKEGQNVTLSCEQNLNHDAMYWYRQDPGQGLRLIYYSQIVNDFQKGDIAEGYSVSREKKESFPLTVTSAQKNPTAFYLCASSIADGYYEQYFGPGTRLTVT.

This clonotype was seen a handful of times. V and J are TRBV11-2 and TRBJ2-3; TRBD2 aligns across 7 bases. Per the germline V gene, CDR1 is SGHAT and CDR2 is FQNNGV. J gave up 5 bases and V 4 bases, and 18 bases lay outside the gene matches. This CDR3 is 18 amino acids long. The CDR3 region is CASSSPAGSGSHQDTQYF. The CDR3 DNA is TGTGCCAGCAGCTCACCGGCAGGTAGCGGGTCGCACCAAGATACGCAGTATTTT.

In this sample, this clonotype turned up many times. The rearrangement uses TRBV7-9 and TRBJ1-1; D possibly corresponds to TRBD1 (6 bases). The V and J ends lost 1 base and 1 base respectively, with 13 bases between them. The CDR3 spans 16 residues. Germline lookup yields CDR1 SEHNR and CDR2 FQNEAQ (reference sequence). The CDR3 reads CASSLGPGHPNTEAFF. CDR3 coding DNA: TGTGCCAGCAGCTTAGGACCGGGACACCCGAACACTGAAGCTTTCTTT.

This chain links TRBV27 with TRBJ2-7, with 8 bases lining up with TRBD2. This CDR3 contains 15 residues. With V trimmed by 2 bases and J by 0 bases, 3 bases remained unmatched. Germline V gene data show CDR1 as MNHEY and CDR2 as SMNVEV (reference sequence). CDR3: CASSLGTRVSYEQYF. The CDR3 region has the DNA TGTGCCAGCAGTTTAGGGACTAGGGTCTCCTACGAGCAGTACTTC.

This clonotype was counted many times. V is TRBV2 and J is TRBJ2-2; 12 nucleotides match TRBD2. The CDR3 has 16 amino acids. CDR1 and CDR2 from the germline V gene are SNHLY and FYNNEI. Trimming cost V 4 bases and J 7 bases; bases outside gene matches: 7. CDR3 amino acids: CASSGPSGGALGELFF. The CDR3 DNA reads TGTGCCAGCAGTGGCCCTAGCGGGGGGGCCCTCGGGGAGCTGTTTTTT.

This chain uses TRBV7-2 with TRBJ1-5; D gene unclear. Germline-derived CDR1 and CDR2 are SGHTA and FQGNSA. The CDR3 is 16 amino acids. The V end was cut by 2 bases, the J end by 2 bases, with 13 bases between. CDR3 DNA sequence: TGTGCCAGCAGCTTATATAGTAATGTGGGCAATCAGCCCCAGCATTTT. It codes for CASSLYSNVGNQPQHF.